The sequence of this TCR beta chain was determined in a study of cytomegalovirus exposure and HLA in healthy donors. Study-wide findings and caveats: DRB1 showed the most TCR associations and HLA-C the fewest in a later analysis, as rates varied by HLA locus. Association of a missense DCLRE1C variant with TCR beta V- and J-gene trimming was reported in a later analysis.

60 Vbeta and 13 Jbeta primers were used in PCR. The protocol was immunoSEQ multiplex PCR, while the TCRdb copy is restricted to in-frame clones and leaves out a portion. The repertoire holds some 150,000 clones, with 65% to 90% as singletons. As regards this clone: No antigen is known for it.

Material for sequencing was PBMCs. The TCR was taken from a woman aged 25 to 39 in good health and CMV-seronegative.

CDR3 loop: CASSLVAGEYEQYF. CDR3 nucleotides: TGTGCCAGCAGTTTAGTCGCAGGGGAGTACGAGCAGTACTTC. V usage is TRBV27 and J usage is TRBJ2-7; D is perhaps TRBD1 (6 bases). The CDR3 runs to 14 residues. Trimming removed 2 bases from V and 4 bases from J, with 12 bases in between. In germline, CDR1 is MNHEY, CDR2 SMNVEV (reference sequence).